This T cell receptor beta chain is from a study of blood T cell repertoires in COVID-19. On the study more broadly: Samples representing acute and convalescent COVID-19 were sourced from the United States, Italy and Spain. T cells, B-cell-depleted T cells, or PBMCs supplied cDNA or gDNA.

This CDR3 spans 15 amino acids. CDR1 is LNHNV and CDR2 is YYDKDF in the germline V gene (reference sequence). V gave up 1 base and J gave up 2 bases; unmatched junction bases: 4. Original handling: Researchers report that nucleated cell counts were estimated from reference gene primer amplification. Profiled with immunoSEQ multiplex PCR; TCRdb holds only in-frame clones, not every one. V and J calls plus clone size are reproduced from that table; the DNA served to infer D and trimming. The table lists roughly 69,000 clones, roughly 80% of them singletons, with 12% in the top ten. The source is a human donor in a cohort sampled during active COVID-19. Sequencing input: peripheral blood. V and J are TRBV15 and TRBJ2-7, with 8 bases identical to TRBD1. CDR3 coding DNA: TGTGCCACCAGCAGAGTGTCAGGGGGCACCTACGAGCAGTACTTC. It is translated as CATSRVSGGTYEQYF.